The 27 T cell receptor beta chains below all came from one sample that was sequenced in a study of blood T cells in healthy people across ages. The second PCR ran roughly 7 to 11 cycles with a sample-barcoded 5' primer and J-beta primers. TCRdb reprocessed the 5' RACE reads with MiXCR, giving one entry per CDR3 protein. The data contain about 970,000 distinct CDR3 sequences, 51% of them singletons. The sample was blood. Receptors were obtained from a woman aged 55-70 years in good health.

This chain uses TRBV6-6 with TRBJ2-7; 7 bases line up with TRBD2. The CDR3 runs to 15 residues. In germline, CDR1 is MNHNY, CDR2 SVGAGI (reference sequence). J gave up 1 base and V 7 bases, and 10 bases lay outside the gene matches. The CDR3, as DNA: TGTGCCAGCACGCCGCAGGCTAGCGGTTCCTACGAGCAGTACTTC. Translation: CASTPQASGSYEQYF.

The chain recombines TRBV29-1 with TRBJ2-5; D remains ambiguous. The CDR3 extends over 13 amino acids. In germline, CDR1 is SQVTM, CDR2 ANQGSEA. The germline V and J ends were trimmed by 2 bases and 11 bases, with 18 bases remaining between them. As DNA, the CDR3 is TGCAGCGTTGAAAGCAGAATTTACAATGAGCAGTACTTC. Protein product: CSVESRIYNEQYF.

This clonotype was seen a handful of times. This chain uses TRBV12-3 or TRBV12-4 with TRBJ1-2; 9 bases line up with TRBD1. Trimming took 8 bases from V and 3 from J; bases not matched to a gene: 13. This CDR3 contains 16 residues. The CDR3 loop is CASRAGQGFIDYGYTF. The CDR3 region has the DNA TGTGCCAGCCGAGCGGGACAGGGATTTATCGACTATGGCTACACCTTC.

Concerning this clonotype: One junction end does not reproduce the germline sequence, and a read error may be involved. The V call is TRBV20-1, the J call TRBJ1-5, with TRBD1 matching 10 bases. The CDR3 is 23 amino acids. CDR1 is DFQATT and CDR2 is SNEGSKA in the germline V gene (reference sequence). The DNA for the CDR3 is TGCAGTGCTAGAGGTAACCCTCTTCGCCGGGACAGGGGAAGGCTGCTCGGCAATCGGCCCCAGCATTTT. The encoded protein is CSARGNPLRRDRGRLLGNRPQHF.

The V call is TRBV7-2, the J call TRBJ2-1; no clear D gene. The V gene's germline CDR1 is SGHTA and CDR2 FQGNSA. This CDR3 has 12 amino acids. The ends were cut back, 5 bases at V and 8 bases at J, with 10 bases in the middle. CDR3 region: CASSRPGYEQFF. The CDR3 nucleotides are TGTGCCAGCAGCCGTCCCGGGTATGAGCAGTTCTTC.

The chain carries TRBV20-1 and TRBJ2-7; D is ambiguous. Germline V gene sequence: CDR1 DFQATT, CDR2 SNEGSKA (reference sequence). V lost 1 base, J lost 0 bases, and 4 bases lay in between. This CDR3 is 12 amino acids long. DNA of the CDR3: TGCAGTGCTAGAGGCTACTCCTACGAGCAGTACTTC. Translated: CSARGYSYEQYF.

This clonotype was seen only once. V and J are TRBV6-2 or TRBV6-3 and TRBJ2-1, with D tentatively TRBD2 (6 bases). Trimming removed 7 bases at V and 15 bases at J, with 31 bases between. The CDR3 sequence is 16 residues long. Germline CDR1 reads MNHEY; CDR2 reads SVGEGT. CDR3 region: CASMRRVDRSGREGFF. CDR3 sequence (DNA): TGTGCCAGCATGAGGAGGGTGGATCGGTCCGGGCGAGAGGGGTTCTTC.

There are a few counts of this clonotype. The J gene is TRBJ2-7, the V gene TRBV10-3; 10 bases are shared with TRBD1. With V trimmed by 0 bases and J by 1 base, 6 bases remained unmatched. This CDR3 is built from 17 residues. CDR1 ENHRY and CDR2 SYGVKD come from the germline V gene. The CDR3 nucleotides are TGTGCCATCAGTGAGTCTTATGCGGGACAGGGGTCCTACGAGCAGTACTTC. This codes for CAISESYAGQGSYEQYF.

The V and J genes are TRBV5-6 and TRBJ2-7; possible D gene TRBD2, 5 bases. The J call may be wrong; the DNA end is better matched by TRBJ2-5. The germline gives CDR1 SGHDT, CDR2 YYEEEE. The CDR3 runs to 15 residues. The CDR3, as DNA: TGTGCCAGCAGCTCCCAACCGAGGGTCGGAGAGACCCAGTACTTC. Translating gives CASSSQPRVGETQYF.

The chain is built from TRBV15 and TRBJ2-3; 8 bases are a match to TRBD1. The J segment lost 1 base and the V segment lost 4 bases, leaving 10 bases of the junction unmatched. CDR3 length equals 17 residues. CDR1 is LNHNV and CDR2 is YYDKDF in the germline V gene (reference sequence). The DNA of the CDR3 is TGTGCCACCAGCATAAGAAGACAGGGGACTCGCACAGATACGCAGTATTTT. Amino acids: CATSIRRQGTRTDTQYF.

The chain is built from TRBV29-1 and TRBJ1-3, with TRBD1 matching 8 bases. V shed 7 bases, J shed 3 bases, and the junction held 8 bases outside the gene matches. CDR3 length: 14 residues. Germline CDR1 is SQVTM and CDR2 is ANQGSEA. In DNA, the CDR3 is TGCAGCGCCACGGGACAGGCAGTTGGAAACACCATATATTTT. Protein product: CSATGQAVGNTIYF.

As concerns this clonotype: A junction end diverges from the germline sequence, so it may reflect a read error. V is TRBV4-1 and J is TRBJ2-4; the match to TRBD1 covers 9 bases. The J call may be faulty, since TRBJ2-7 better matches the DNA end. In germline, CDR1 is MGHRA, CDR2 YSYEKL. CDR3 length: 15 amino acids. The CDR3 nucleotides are TGCGCCGGCAGCCATCCGGGACAGGGTATCCACGAGCAGTACTTC. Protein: CAGSHPGQGIHEQYF.

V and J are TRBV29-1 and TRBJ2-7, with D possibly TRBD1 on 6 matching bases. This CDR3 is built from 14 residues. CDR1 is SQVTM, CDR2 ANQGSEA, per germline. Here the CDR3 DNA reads TGCAGCGTGGAGGACAGAACCAGATCCTACGAGCGGTACGTC. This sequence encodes CSVEDRTRSYERYV.

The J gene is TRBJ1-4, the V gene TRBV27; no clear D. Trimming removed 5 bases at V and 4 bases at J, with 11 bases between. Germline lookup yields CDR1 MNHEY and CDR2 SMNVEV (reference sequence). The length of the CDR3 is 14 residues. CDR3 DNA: TGTGCCAGCAGTCTTTTCGGCGGTAATGAAAAACTGTTTTTT. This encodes CASSLFGGNEKLFF.

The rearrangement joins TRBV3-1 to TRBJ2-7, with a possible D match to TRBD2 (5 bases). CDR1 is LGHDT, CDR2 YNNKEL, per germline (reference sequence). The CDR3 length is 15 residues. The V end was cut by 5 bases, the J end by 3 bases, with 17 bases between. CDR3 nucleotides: TGTGCCAGCAGCAACAAGCCAGCGGCCTACTACGAGCAGTACTTC. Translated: CASSNKPAAYYEQYF.

Here the CDR3 reads CATSRDFQGREQYF. The CDR3 DNA reads TGTGCCACCAGCAGAGATTTCCAGGGCCGCGAGCAGTACTTC. The rearrangement links TRBV15 to TRBJ2-5; D may be TRBD1 (5 bases). The DNA end is more similar to TRBJ2-7, so the J call may be wrong. The CDR3 consists of 14 residues. Germline assignment: CDR1 LNHNV and CDR2 YYDKDF (reference sequence).

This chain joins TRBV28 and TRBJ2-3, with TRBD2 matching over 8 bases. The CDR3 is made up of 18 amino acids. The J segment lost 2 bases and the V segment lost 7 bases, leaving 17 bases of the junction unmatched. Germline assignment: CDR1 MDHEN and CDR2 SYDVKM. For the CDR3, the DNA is TGTGCCAGCAATCGACCTCGACTCGAGCGGGGGTACACAGATACGCAGTATTTT. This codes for CASNRPRLERGYTDTQYF.

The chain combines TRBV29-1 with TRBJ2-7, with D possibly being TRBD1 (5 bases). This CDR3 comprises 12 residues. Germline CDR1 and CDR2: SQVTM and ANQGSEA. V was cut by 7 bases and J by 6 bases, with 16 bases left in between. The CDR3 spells CSAFSTGFEQYF. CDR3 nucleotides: TGCAGCGCCTTCAGCACAGGTTTCGAGCAGTACTTC.

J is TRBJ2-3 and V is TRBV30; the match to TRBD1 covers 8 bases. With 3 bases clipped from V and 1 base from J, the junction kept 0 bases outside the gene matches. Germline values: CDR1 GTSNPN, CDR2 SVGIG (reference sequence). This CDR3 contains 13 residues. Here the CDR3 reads CAWRDRGTDTQYF. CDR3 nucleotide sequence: TGTGCCTGGAGGGACAGGGGCACAGATACGCAGTATTTT.

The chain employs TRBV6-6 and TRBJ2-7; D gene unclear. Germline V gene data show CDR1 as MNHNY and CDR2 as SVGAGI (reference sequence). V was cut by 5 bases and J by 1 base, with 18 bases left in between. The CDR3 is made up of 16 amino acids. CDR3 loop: CASSPTREAFSYEQYF. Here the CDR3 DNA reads TGTGCCAGCAGTCCGACCCGAGAGGCTTTTTCCTACGAGCAGTACTTC.

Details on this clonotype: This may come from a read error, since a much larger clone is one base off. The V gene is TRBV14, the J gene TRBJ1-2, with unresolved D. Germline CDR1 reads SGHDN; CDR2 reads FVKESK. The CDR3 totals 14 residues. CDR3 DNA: TGTGCCGGCAGCCAACTGACGGACTTCTATGGCTACACCTTC. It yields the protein CAGSQLTDFYGYTF. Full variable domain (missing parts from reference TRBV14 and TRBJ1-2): EAGVTQFPSHSVIEKGQTVTLRCDPISGHDNLYWYRRVMGKEIKFLLHFVKESKQDESGMPNNRFLAERTGGTYSTLKVQPAELEDSGVYFCAGSQLTDFYGYTFGSGTRLTVV.

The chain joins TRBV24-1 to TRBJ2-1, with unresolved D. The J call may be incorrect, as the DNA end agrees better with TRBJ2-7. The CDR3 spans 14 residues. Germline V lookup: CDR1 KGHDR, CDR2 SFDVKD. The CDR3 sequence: CATSDLVSNNEQYF. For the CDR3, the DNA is TGTGCCACCAGTGACCTAGTGTCGAACAATGAGCAGTACTTC.

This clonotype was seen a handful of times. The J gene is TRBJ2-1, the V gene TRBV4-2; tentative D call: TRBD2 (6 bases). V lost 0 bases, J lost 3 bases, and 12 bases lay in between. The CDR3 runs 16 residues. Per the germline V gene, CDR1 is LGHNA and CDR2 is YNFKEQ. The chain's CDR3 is CASSQDSPGLYNEQFF. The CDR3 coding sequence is TGTGCCAGCAGCCAAGATTCCCCGGGACTCTACAATGAGCAGTTCTTC.

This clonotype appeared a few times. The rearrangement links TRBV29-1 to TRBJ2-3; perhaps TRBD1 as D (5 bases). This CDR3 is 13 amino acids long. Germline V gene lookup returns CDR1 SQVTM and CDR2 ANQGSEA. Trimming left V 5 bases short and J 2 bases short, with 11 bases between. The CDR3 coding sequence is TGCAGCGTTAAAACAGGACCCACAGATACGCAGTATTTT. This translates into CSVKTGPTDTQYF.

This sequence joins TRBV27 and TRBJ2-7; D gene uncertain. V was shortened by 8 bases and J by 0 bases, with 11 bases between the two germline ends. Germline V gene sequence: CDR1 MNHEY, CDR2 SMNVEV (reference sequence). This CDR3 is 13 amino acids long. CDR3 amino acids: CASALSSSYEQYF. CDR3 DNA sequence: TGTGCCAGCGCCTTAAGTAGCTCCTACGAGCAGTACTTC.

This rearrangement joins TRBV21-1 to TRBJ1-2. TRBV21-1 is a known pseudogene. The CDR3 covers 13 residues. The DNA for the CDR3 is TGTGCCAGCACCACCGGGCCTTTTTGGGGTTACACCTTC. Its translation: CASTTGPFWGYTF.

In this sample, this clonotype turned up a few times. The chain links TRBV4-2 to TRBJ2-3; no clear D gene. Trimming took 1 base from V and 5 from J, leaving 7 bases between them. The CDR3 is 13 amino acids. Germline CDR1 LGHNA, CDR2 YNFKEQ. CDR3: CASSQGQLDTQYF. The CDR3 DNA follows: TGTGCCAGCAGCCAAGGGCAGTTAGATACGCAGTATTTT.